This T cell receptor beta chain emerged from a study of T cells after yellow fever vaccination. TCRdb called the 5' RACE reads again in MiXCR, with one record for every CDR3 protein. The repertoire includes around 180,000 distinct CDR3 sequences, 5.5% to 8% of them detected once, and roughly 3% sits in the top ten. Notes on the study in general: Any FACS-sorted repertoire could hold abundant clonotypes that contaminate it from the bulk population. The secondary response was weaker, and its peak arrived faster, on day 5 versus 15.

This clonotype was seen only once. Its antigen is still unknown. The CDR3 is 15 amino acids. Germline assignment: CDR1 SGDLS and CDR2 YYNGEE. With 6 bases clipped from V and 1 base from J, the junction kept 9 bases outside the gene matches. The clonotype comes from a man between 18 and 35 years old who received the YFV17D yellow fever vaccine. Sequencing used CD4+ T cells sorted from PBMCs, obtained on the day of the first yellow fever vaccination. The chain links TRBV9 to TRBJ1-1; the match to TRBD1 covers 7 bases. CDR3 loop: CASNLRGQENTEAFF. In DNA, the CDR3 is TGTGCCAGCAACCTTCGCGGACAGGAGAACACTGAAGCTTTCTTT. Filled out from reference TRBV9 and TRBJ1-1, the complete variable domain reads DSGVTQTPKHLITATGQRVTLRCSPRSGDLSVYWYQQSLDQGLQFLIQYYNGEERAKGNILERFSAQQFPDLHSELNLSSLELGDSALYFCASNLRGQENTEAFFGQGTRLTVV.